This T cell receptor beta chain was documented in a study of blood T cell repertoires in COVID-19. Study summary: PBMCs, B-cell-depleted T cells, or T cells were the source of the cDNA or gDNA that made up the material.

Germline values: CDR1 DFQATT, CDR2 SNEGSKA (reference sequence). The CDR3 extends over 13 amino acids. Trimming stripped 3 bases from V and 3 bases from J, with 11 bases between. Original data processing: The assay estimated nucleated cells by amplifying reference gene primers. The assay was immunoSEQ multiplex PCR, and TCRdb's table has in-frame clones only and misses some. V and J calls plus clone size are reproduced from that table; the DNA served to infer D and trimming. The table has 310,000 or so clones, about nine tenths seen once. Across about two dozen US areas, participants ranged in age from about 18 to 100 years. Donors in Cohort 3 counted as recovered after two negative PCRs, clearance, or symptom resolution.

Specimen: PBMCs or T cells enriched from blood (not recorded which). The V and J genes are TRBV20-1 and TRBJ1-2, with D perhaps TRBD1 (5 bases). This clonotype originated in a woman in her late teens or twenties who had recovered from COVID-19. The CDR3 bases are TGCAGTGCTAGTGAGGGGCGTTACTATGGCTACACCTTC. Amino acids: CSASEGRYYGYTF.